This T cell receptor (beta chain) was identified in a study of shared clonotypes between healthy human individuals. The wider study: Donors were a couple of women and three men aged 18 to 49. Each donor's CD4 naive and CD4 memory cells filled three plates apiece, CD8 naive two, and CD8 memory one.

Study-wide points: Estimated richness was generally greater in naive than memory subsets. A few donors had roughly 5% of their naive CD4 clonotypes in common.

Germline trimming cut 1 base from V and 5 bases from J; bases unmatched to any gene: 2. Per germline, CDR1 SGHDN and CDR2 FVKESK. The CDR3 has 15 residues. As regards this clone: Its antigen is still unknown. Additional DNA sequences in this sample encode the identical CDR3.

Here immunoSEQ multiplex PCR was the method, and the copy in TCRdb shows in-frame clones only, minus some. Among a few million clones listed, just over 90% were seen once. This chain uses TRBV14 with TRBJ2-2; 9 bases align to TRBD1. This TCR came from a man in his late teens or twenties in good health. Some clones in this sample may be carry-over from other donors' samples. Sequencing was done on a sample of naive CD4+ T cells from PBMCs. Documented subset: CD45RA+ positively selected. The DNA for the CDR3 is TGTGCCAGCAGCCAAGTAGGGACAGGGACCGGGGAGCTGTTTTTT. It specifies CASSQVGTGTGELFF.